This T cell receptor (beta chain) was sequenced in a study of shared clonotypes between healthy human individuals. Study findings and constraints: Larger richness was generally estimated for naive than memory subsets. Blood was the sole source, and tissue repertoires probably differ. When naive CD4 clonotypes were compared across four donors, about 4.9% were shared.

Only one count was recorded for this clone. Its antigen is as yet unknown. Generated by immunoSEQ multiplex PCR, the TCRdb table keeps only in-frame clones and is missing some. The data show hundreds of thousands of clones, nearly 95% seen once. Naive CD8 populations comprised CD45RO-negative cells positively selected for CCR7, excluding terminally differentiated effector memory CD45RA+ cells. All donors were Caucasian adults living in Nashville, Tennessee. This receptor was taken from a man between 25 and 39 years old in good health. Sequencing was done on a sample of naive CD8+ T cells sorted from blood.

This CDR3 reads CASSPFDVSSGTSYNEQFF. The CDR3 nucleotides are TGTGCCAGCAGCCCATTCGACGTCTCTAGCGGGACGAGCTACAATGAGCAGTTCTTC. This chain connects TRBV5-6 to TRBJ2-1; 9 positions agree with TRBD2. V lost 4 bases to trimming and J lost 3 bases; unmatched junction nucleotides: 17. Germline lookup yields CDR1 SGHDT and CDR2 YYEEEE. The CDR3 covers 19 residues.